The clone carrying this T cell receptor beta chain was observed a handful of times. Its antigen is undetermined. By 5'RACE template switching, TCR cDNA was produced, with a universal primer site and UMIs added in the process. TCRdb reprocessed the 5' RACE reads via MiXCR and lists one record per CDR3 protein. The sample lists about 300,000 distinct CDR3 sequences, roughly 8.7% occurring once. V lost 8 bases to trimming and J lost 6 bases, with 13 bases between them. CDR3 length: 12 amino acids. CDR1 is MNHEY, CDR2 SMNVEV, per germline (reference sequence). The data belong to a study of T cells after yellow fever vaccination. For the study at large: The authors prepared low-cell-number fractions using SMART-Seq v4 Ultra Low Input.

Whole-study findings and limits: Re-detected after boosting: most primary clones, around 97% of CD4 and less than 90% of CD8.

Sequenced here: CD4+ T cells sorted from PBMCs, sampled 5 days after the yellow fever booster vaccination. The chain has TRBV27 and TRBJ1-1, with D perhaps TRBD1 (5 bases). This clonotype was obtained from a man aged 18 to 35 who received the YFV17D yellow fever vaccine. The CDR3 loop is CASRSQGAEAFF. CDR3 DNA: TGTGCCAGCCGCTCCCAGGGCGCTGAAGCTTTCTTT.